This T cell receptor beta chain was captured by sequencing in a study of T cell repertoires in cytomegalovirus infection. Study background: Based on public TCR beta signatures, there were indications of CMV infection and of a matching HLA type.

Note on this clonotype: The antigen is unknown.

Study results and caveats: Based on cumulative public TCR beta family frequency, carriers of CMV plus the relevant HLA were identified.

The CDR3 runs to 13 residues. Germline assignment: CDR1 MDHEN and CDR2 SYDVKM. The germline V and J ends were trimmed by 6 bases and 3 bases, with 10 bases remaining between them. TCRdb reprocessed the reads with MiXCR, giving one entry per CDR3 protein. The repertoire holds about 360,000 distinct CDR3 sequences, with less than 20% as singletons. Sequencing used PBMCs. This chain connects TRBV28 to TRBJ2-3; no firm D call. The clonotype originates from a human donor in good health (CMV status not recorded). Some clones in this sample may be carry-over from other donors' samples. For the CDR3, the DNA is TGTGCCAGCAGCCAACCTCAGACAGATACGCAGTATTTT. It encodes CASSQPQTDTQYF.